This T cell receptor beta chain was observed in a study of blood T cells in healthy people across ages. PCR was performed a second time for roughly 7 to 12 cycles using a sample-barcoded 5' primer and a J-beta primer mix. In TCRdb, the 5' RACE reads were re-called with MiXCR into one record per CDR3 protein. The sample lists roughly 800,000 distinct CDR3 sequences, roughly 60% occurring once. V dropped 4 bases and J dropped 6; count of bases not matched to a gene: 6. Germline CDR1 reads SGHAT; CDR2 reads FQNNGV. The CDR3 consists of 15 residues. This chain connects TRBV11-2 to TRBJ2-1; 10 nucleotides line up with TRBD2. This receptor was obtained from a man aged 25 to 40 in good health. Input material: blood. The CDR3 loop is CASSYQTSGFNEQFF. Written as DNA, the CDR3 is TGTGCCAGCAGCTACCAGACTAGCGGGTTCAATGAGCAGTTCTTC.